This T cell receptor (beta chain) was observed in a study of blood T cells in healthy people across ages. For the study at large: Template switching captured about one barcoded beta molecule per two T cells. Study-wide results and limits: Per-million-T-cell TCR beta diversity fell roughly linearly with age. The percentage of naive T cells correlated strongly with TCR beta diversity.

The authors ran a second PCR of about 7 to 11 cycles using a sample-barcoded 5' primer and a J-beta primer mix. Each cDNA molecule, via a template-switch adaptor with 12 random nucleotides, was tagged. TCRdb called the 5' RACE reads again in MiXCR, with one record for every CDR3 protein. The sample holds more than 1 million distinct CDR3 sequences, more than 35% seen once. This CDR3 has 16 residues. CDR1 is SGHAT, CDR2 FQNNGV, per germline. With 2 bases clipped from V and 6 bases from J, the junction kept 10 bases outside the gene matches. This clonotype was observed a handful of times. Its matching antigen is unknown.

This TCR was recovered from a woman aged 55-69 years in good health. The rearrangement joins TRBV11-2 to TRBJ2-1; 7 nucleotides align to TRBD2. Sequenced sample: blood. This CDR3 reads CASSLYGRPSGNEQFF. In nucleotides, the CDR3 is TGTGCCAGCAGCTTATACGGGAGGCCCTCCGGCAATGAGCAGTTCTTC.